The source of this T cell receptor beta chain is a study of CD8 T cells in Susac syndrome. The length of the CDR3 is 13 residues. Trimming removed 7 bases from V and 2 bases from J, with 11 bases in between. Germline V CDR1 and CDR2: SEHNR, FQNEAQ (reference sequence). RNA was extracted with the RNeasy kit, and a quantity of roughly 0.45 to 1 ug was reverse transcribed using random hexamers. One entry per CDR3 protein results from TCRdb running MiXCR on the immunoSEQ multiplex PCR reads. The data contain almost 450,000 distinct CDR3 sequences, 75% to 90% of them singletons. Sequencing of TCR beta covered CD8+ and CD4+ T cells obtained from blood. The patients serving as multiple sclerosis controls were treatment-naive. They had stable or active relapsing-remitting disease and fulfilled revised McDonald criteria.

Sequenced material: CD8+ T cells from PBMCs. The origin of this receptor is a human donor with multiple sclerosis. The chain links TRBV7-9 to TRBJ1-1; possibly TRBD1 for D (5 bases). The CDR3 DNA sequence: TGTGCCAGCAACGACGGGACCAACACTGAAGCTTTCTTT. This translates into CASNDGTNTEAFF.